The 18 T cell receptor beta chains reported below all come from one sample, sequenced in a study of control samples from healthy donors and cancer patients (dated by TCRdb to 2019 to 2021). Library prep was done by the immunoSEQ multiplex PCR assay. This immuneACCESS table, as held by TCRdb, lists in-frame sequences with V and J called but not all clones. Of the missing ones, under half trace to an unresolved V gene in checked studies; the others have no known cause. Present in this sample are about 49,000 clones, approximately 92% of which were seen just once. The ten largest make up roughly 0.8% of the sample. Input material: PBMCs. These receptors all come from a man under 40 with colorectal cancer.

The chain employs TRBV9 and TRBJ2-2; 7 nucleotides align to TRBD2. Trimming took 4 bases from V and 0 from J; bases not matched to a gene: 3. CDR1 is SGDLS, CDR2 YYNGEE, per germline. There are 15 residues in the CDR3. The CDR3 protein is CASSLRGANTGELFF. The CDR3 DNA sequence: TGTGCCAGCAGCCTTCGGGGGGCGAACACCGGGGAGCTGTTTTTT.

This sequence joins TRBV5-6 and TRBJ1-4, with TRBD1 as a possible D gene (5 bases). CDR1 and CDR2 (germline): SGHDT, YYEEEE. V lost 0 bases to trimming and J lost 5 bases, with 11 bases between them. The CDR3 extends over 15 amino acids. The CDR3 DNA reads TGTGCCAGCAGCTTGGGTGGGACCTCAAATGAAAAACTGTTTTTT. It yields the protein CASSLGGTSNEKLFF. The full variable domain, its missing parts supplied by reference TRBV5-6 and TRBJ1-4, is DAGVTQSPTHLIKTRGQQVTLRCSPKSGHDTVSWYQQALGQGPQFIFQYYEEEERQRGNFPDRFSGHQFPNYSSELNVNALLLGDSALYLCASSLGGTSNEKLFFGSGTQLSVL.

The genes are TRBV24-1 and TRBJ2-1, with D unresolved. V lost 5 bases, J lost 1 base, and 14 bases lay in between. This CDR3 region has 16 residues. Germline CDR1 is KGHDR and CDR2 is SFDVKD. CDR3 sequence (DNA): TGTGCCACCAGTGCACCCTCATTAGGGTCCTACAATGAGCAGTTCTTC. Amino acid sequence: CATSAPSLGSYNEQFF.

This chain uses TRBV13 with TRBJ1-2; no reliable D call. The V gene's germline CDR1 is PRHDT and CDR2 FYEKMQ (reference sequence). This CDR3 comprises 15 residues. With 0 bases removed from V and 8 bases from J, the gap between germline ends came to 16 bases. CDR3 in amino acids: CASSLGDGVLKGYTF. The CDR3, as DNA: TGTGCCAGCAGCTTAGGAGACGGAGTCTTAAAGGGCTACACCTTC. The complete variable domain, with remaining parts taken from reference TRBV13 and TRBJ1-2, reads AAGVIQSPRHLIKEKRETATLKCYPIPRHDTVYWYQQGPGQDPQFLISFYEKMQSDKGSIPDRFSAQQFSDYHSELNMSSLELGDSALYFCASSLGDGVLKGYTFGSGTRLTVV.

V usage is TRBV27 and J usage is TRBJ2-1, with 9 bases that match TRBD2. There are 15 residues in the CDR3. CDR1 and CDR2 from the germline V gene are MNHEY and SMNVEV (reference sequence). V lost 6 bases and J lost 2; bases outside the gene matches: 5. The CDR3 region is CASREAGGPYNEQFF. The CDR3 DNA sequence: TGTGCCAGCAGAGAAGCGGGGGGCCCCTACAATGAGCAGTTCTTC.

This clone was detected once. The rearrangement joins TRBV24-1 to TRBJ2-6; no definite D call. There are 15 residues in the CDR3. Trimming shortened V by 3 bases and J by 2 bases, and 7 bases separated the two germline ends. CDR1 and CDR2 from the germline V gene are KGHDR and SFDVKD. In DNA form, the CDR3 reads TGTGCCACCAGTGATGGGATGACTGGGGCCAACGTCCTGACTTTC. It translates to CATSDGMTGANVLTF.

J is TRBJ2-1 and V is TRBV7-9; 12 bases align to TRBD2. With V trimmed by 1 base and J by 8 bases, 6 bases remained unmatched. Germline-derived CDR1 and CDR2 are SEHNR and FQNEAQ (reference sequence). CDR3 size: 16 residues. The CDR3, as DNA: TGTGCCAGCAGCTTAGTCGGACTAGCGGGGCTCGATGAGCAGTTCTTC. Translated: CASSLVGLAGLDEQFF.

This rearrangement joins TRBV3-1 (or the pseudogene TRBV3-2) to TRBJ2-2; no reliable D call. The germline V gene has CDR1 LGHDT and CDR2 YNNKEL (reference sequence). Trimming pared 4 bases from V and 6 bases from J, leaving 21 bases between. The CDR3 totals 17 residues. The CDR3 region is CASSLRPPGVGPGELFF. CDR3 in DNA: TGTGCCAGCAGCCTGCGACCTCCCGGAGTGGGCCCCGGGGAGCTGTTTTTT.

The chain recombines TRBV6-4 with TRBJ1-2; possibly TRBD1 for D (5 bases). Trimming stripped 2 bases from V and 6 bases from J, with 16 bases between. This CDR3 is 15 amino acids long. Germline values: CDR1 MRHNA, CDR2 SNTAGT. The CDR3 region is CASSDDGHPGDGYTF. The CDR3 region has the DNA TGTGCCAGCAGTGACGATGGACACCCTGGGGATGGCTACACCTTC.

The rearrangement joins TRBV15 to TRBJ2-1; a weak D match, TRBD1 (6 bases). The V gene's germline CDR1 is LNHNV and CDR2 YYDKDF (reference sequence). The CDR3 length is 14 residues. The V end lost 5 bases, the J end lost 10 bases, and 18 bases lay between the germline ends. CDR3 in DNA: TGTGCCACCAGCGAAGGGACACAAGGGGAAGAGCAGTTCTTC. Its protein product is CATSEGTQGEEQFF.

This clone has only one observation. This CDR3 is CATEGFSGNTIYF. The DNA of the CDR3 is TGTGCCACCGAGGGGTTTTCTGGAAACACCATATATTTT. The chain links TRBV6-5 to TRBJ1-3; possible D gene TRBD1, 5 bases. This CDR3 has 13 amino acids. Germline loops: CDR1 MNHEY, CDR2 SVGAGI. The V gene lost 10 bases and the J gene lost 1 base, with 11 bases spanning the gap.

Only a few counts were recorded for this clone. The chain carries TRBV6-2 or TRBV6-3 and TRBJ2-2; D may match TRBD1 or TRBD2 (5 bases each). This CDR3 is built from 13 residues. Germline CDR1 MNHEY, CDR2 SVGEGT. V lost 6 bases to trimming and J lost 7 bases, with 12 bases between them. CDR3 loop: CASSPGTGGELFF. CDR3 DNA: TGTGCCAGCAGCCCCGGGACGGGCGGGGAGCTGTTTTTT.

This clone has only one observation. The genes are TRBV2 and TRBJ2-1, with TRBD1 matching over 8 bases. The V gene end was trimmed by 4 bases and the J gene end by 7 bases; junction bases not matched to a gene: 9. This CDR3 contains 15 residues. In germline, CDR1 is SNHLY, CDR2 FYNNEI. CDR3 nucleotides: TGTGCCAGCAGTGCGGCGGCAGGGGGCTGGAATGAGCAGTTCTTC. Amino acid sequence: CASSAAAGGWNEQFF.

This chain connects TRBV7-2 to TRBJ2-1; perhaps TRBD2 as D (7 bases). Per the germline V gene, CDR1 is SGHTA and CDR2 is FQGNSA. The CDR3 has 16 residues. Trimming left V 7 bases short and J 1 base short, with 17 bases between. DNA of the CDR3: TGTGCCAGCACCCCGGTAGGGGGGGGATCCTACAATGAGCAGTTCTTC. Translated: CASTPVGGGSYNEQFF.

The chain has TRBV5-6 and TRBJ2-1; D remains unclear. Trimming cost V 1 base and J 7 bases, with 18 bases left between them. Germline loops: CDR1 SGHDT, CDR2 YYEEEE. The CDR3 spans 16 residues. Written as DNA, the CDR3 is TGTGCCAGCAGCTTGACCCCAAGGCCAGTTGGGAATGAGCAGTTCTTC. This sequence encodes CASSLTPRPVGNEQFF.

The chain carries TRBV6-1 and TRBJ1-6; D gene ambiguous. Germline V CDR1 and CDR2: MNHNS, SASEGT. The germline V and J ends were trimmed by 0 bases and 7 bases, with 7 bases remaining between them. The CDR3 totals 14 residues. The CDR3, as DNA: TGTGCCAGCAGTGAAGCGTACAGAAATTCACCCCTCCACTTT. Encoded protein: CASSEAYRNSPLHF.

The rearrangement joins TRBV19 to TRBJ1-2; 7 bases are a match to TRBD1. The V gene end was trimmed by 3 bases and the J gene end by 7 bases; junction bases not matched to a gene: 5. CDR1 is LNHDA, CDR2 SQIVND, per germline (reference sequence). This CDR3 contains 13 residues. CDR3 sequence: CASSIRQGSGYTF. DNA for the CDR3: TGTGCCAGTAGTATCCGACAGGGTAGTGGCTACACCTTC.

This chain joins TRBV5-1 and TRBJ2-3; perhaps TRBD2 as D (7 bases). Germline CDR1 is SGHRS and CDR2 is YFSETQ. The CDR3 contains 14 residues. With 5 bases removed from V and 8 bases from J, the gap between germline ends came to 18 bases. The CDR3 sequence is CASSPGGGRGTQYF. The CDR3 nucleotides are TGCGCCAGCAGTCCGGGCGGGGGCCGGGGTACGCAGTATTTT.